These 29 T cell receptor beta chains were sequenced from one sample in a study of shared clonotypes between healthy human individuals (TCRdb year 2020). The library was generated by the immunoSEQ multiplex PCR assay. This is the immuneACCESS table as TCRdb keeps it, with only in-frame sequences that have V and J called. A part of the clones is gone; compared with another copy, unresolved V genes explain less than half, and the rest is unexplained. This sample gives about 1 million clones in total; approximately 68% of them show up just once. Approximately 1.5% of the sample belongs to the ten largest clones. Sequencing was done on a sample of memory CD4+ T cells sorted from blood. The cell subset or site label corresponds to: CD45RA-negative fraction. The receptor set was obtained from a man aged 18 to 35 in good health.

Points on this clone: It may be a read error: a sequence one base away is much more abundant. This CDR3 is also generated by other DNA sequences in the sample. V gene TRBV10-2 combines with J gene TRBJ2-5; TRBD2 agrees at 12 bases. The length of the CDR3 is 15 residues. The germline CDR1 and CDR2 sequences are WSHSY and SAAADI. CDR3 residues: CASSGLAGHQETQYF. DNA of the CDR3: TGTGCCAGCAGTGGACTAGCGGGACACCAAGAGACCCAGTACTTC.

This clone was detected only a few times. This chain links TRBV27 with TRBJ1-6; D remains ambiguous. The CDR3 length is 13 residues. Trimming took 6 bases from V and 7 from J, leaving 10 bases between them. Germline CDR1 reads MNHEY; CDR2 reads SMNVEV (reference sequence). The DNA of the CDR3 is TGTGCCAGCAGAGGCAGCGCGAATTCACCCCTCCACTTT. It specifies CASRGSANSPLHF.

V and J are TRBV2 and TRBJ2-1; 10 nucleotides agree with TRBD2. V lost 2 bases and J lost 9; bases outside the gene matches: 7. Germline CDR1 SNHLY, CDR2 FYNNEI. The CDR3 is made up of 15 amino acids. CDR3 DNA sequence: TGTGCCAGCAGTGAAAAGGTAGCGGGGGGAGGTGAGCAGTTCTTC. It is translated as CASSEKVAGGGEQFF. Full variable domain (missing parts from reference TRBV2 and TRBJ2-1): EPEVTQTPSHQVTQMGQEVILRCVPISNHLYFYWYRQILGQKVEFLVSFYNNEISEKSEIFDDQFSVERPDGSNFTLKIRSTKLEDSAMYFCASSEKVAGGGEQFFGPGTRLTVL.

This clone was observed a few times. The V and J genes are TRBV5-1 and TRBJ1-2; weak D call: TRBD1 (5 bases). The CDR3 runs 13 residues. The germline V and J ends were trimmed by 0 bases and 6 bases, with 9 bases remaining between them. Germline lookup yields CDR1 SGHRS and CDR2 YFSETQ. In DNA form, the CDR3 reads TGCGCCAGCAGCTTGGAGGGGACCAATGGCTACACCTTC. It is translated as CASSLEGTNGYTF.

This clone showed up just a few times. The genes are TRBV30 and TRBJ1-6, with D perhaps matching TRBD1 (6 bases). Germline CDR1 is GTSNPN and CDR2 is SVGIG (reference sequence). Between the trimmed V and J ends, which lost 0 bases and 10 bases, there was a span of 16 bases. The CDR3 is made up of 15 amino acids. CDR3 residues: CAWSVLGARGSPLHF. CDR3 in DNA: TGTGCCTGGAGTGTACTGGGGGCTCGGGGCTCACCCCTCCACTTT.

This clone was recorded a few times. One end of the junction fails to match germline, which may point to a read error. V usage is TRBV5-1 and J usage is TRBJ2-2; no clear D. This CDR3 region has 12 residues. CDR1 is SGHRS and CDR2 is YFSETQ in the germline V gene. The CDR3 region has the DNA TGCGCCAGCAGCTTGAACGCCGGGGAGCTGTTTTTT. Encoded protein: CASSLNAGELFF.

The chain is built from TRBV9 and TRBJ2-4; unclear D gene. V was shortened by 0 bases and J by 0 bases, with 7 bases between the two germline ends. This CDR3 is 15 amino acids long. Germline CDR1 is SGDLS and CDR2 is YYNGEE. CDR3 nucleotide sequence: TGTGCCAGCAGCGTAGGTGTTGGAGCCAAAAACATTCAGTACTTC. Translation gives CASSVGVGAKNIQYF.

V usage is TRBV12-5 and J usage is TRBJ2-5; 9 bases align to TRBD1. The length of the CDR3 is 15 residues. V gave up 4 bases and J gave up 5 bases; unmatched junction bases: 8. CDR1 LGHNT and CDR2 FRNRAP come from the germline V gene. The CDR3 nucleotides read TGTGCTAGTGGTTGGGGACAGGGAAATTCGGAGACCCAGTACTTC. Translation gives CASGWGQGNSETQYF.

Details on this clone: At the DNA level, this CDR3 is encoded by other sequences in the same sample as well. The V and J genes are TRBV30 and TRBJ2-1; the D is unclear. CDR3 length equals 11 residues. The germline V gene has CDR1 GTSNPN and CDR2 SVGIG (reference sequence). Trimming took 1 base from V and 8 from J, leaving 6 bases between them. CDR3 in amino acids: CAWSARDEQFF. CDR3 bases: TGTGCCTGGAGTGCTAGGGATGAGCAGTTCTTC.

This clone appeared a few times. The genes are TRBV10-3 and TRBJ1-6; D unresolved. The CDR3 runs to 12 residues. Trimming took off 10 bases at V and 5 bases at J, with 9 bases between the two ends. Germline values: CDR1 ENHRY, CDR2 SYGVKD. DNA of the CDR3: TGTGCCACCCAGCGAGATAATTCACCCCTCCACTTT. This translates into CATQRDNSPLHF.

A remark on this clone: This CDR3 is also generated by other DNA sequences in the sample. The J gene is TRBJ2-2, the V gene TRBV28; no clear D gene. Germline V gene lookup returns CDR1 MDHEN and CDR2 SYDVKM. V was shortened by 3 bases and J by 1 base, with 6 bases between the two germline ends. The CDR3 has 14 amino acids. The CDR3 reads CASSLAQNTGELFF. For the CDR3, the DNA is TGTGCCAGCAGTTTGGCGCAGAACACCGGGGAGCTGTTTTTT.

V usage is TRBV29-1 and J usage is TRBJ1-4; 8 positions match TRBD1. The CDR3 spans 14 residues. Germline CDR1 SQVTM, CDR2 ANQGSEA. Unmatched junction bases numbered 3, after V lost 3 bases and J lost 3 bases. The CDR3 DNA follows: TGCAGCGTTGACACAGGGGGTCCTAATGAAAAACTGTTTTTT. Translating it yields CSVDTGGPNEKLFF.

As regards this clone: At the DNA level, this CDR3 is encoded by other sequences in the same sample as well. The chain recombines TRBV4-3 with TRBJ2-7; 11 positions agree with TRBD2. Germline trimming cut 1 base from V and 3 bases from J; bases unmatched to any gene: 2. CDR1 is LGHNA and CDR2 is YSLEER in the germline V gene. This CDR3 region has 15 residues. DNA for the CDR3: TGCGCCAGCAGCCAAGGACTAGCGGGGAGCTACGAGCAGTACTTC. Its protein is CASSQGLAGSYEQYF.

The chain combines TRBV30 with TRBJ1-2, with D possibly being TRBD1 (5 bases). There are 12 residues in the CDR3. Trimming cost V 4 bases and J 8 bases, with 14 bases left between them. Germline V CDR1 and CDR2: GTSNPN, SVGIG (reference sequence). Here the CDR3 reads CAWKAGGGGYTF. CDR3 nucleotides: TGTGCCTGGAAGGCCGGTGGGGGAGGCTACACCTTC.

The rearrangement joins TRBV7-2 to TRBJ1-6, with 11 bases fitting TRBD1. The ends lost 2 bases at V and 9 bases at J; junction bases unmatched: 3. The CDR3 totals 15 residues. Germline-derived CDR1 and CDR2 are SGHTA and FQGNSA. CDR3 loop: CASSLRTGGVSPLHF. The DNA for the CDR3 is TGTGCCAGCAGCTTACGGACAGGGGGCGTTTCACCCCTCCACTTT.

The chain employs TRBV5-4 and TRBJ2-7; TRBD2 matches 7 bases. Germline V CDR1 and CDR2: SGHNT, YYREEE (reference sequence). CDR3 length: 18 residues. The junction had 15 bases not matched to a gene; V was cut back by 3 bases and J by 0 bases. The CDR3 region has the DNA TGTGCCAGCAGCTCCCGGGGAGGGGCAGCGGCTAGCTCCTACGAGCAGTACTTC. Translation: CASSSRGGAAASSYEQYF.

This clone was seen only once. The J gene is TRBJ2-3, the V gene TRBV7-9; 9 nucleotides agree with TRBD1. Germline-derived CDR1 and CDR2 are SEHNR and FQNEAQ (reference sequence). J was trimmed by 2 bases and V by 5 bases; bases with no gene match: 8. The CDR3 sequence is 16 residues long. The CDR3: CASSLSGTGLTDTQYF. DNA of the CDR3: TGTGCCAGCAGCCTAAGCGGGACAGGGCTCACAGATACGCAGTATTTT. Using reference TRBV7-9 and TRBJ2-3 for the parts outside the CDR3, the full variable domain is DTGVSQNPRHKITKRGQNVTFRCDPISEHNRLYWYRQTLGQGPEFLTYFQNEAQLEKSRLLSDRFSAERPKGSFSTLEIQRTEQGDSAMYLCASSLSGTGLTDTQYFGPGTRLTVL.

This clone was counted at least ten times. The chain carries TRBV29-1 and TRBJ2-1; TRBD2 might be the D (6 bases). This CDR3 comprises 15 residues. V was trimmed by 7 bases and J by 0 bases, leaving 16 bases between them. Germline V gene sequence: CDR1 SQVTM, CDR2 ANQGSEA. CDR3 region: CSAGVSGPSYNEQFF. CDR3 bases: TGCAGCGCCGGTGTTAGCGGCCCCTCCTACAATGAGCAGTTCTTC.

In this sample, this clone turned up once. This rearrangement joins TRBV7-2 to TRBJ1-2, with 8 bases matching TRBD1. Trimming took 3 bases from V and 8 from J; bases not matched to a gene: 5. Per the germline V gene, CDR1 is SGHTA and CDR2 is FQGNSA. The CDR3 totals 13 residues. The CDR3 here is CASSFFAGGGYTF. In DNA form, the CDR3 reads TGTGCCAGCAGCTTTTTCGCAGGGGGCGGCTACACCTTC. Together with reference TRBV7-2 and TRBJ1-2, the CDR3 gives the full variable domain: GAGVSQSPSNKVTEKGKDVELRCDPISGHTALYWYRQSLGQGLEFLIYFQGNSAPDKSGLPSDRFSAERTGGSVSTLTIQRTQQEDSAVYLCASSFFAGGGYTFGSGTRLTVV.

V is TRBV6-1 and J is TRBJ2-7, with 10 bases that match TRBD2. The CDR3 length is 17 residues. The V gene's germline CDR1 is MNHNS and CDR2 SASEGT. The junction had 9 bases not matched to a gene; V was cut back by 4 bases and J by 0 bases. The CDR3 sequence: CASSAQTSGSSSYEQYF. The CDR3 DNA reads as TGTGCCAGCAGTGCCCAGACTAGCGGGTCCTCCTCCTACGAGCAGTACTTC.

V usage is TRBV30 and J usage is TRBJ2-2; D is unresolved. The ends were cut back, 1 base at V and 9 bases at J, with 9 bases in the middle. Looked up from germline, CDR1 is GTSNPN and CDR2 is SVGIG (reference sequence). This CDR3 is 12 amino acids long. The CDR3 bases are TGTGCCTGGAGTGGAACGTCCAGGGAGCTGTTTTTT. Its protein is CAWSGTSRELFF.

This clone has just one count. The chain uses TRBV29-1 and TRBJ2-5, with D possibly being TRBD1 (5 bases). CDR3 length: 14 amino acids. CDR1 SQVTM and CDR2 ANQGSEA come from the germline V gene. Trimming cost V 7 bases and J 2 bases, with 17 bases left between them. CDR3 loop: CSAHLQGEQETQYF. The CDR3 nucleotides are TGCAGCGCCCATTTGCAGGGTGAACAAGAGACCCAGTACTTC. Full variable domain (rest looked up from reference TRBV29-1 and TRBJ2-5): SAVISQKPSRDICQRGTSLTIQCQVDSQVTMMFWYRQQPGQSLTLIATANQGSEATYESGFVIDKFPISRPNLTFSTLTVSNMSPEDSSIYLCSAHLQGEQETQYFGPGTRLLVL.

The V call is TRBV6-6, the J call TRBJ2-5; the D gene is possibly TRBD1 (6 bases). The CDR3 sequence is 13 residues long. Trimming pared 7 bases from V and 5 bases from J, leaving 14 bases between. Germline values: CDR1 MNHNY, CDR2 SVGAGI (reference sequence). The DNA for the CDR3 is TGTGCCAGCAATCCACAGGGTGAGGAGACCCAGTACTTC. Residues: CASNPQGEETQYF.

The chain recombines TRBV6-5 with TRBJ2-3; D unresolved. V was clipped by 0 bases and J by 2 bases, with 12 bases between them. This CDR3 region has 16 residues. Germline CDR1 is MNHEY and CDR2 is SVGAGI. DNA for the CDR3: TGTGCCAGCAGTTACTCTGGCAGTTTGTCCACAGATACGCAGTATTTT. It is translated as CASSYSGSLSTDTQYF.

CDR3 in amino acids: CAISIQSSSYEQYF. The CDR3 DNA follows: TGTGCCATCAGTATACAGTCGAGCTCCTACGAGCAGTACTTC. The rearrangement joins TRBV10-3 to TRBJ2-7; D ambiguous. The CDR3 covers 14 residues. Germline V CDR1 and CDR2: ENHRY, SYGVKD. V lost 5 bases, J lost 0 bases, and 11 bases lay in between.

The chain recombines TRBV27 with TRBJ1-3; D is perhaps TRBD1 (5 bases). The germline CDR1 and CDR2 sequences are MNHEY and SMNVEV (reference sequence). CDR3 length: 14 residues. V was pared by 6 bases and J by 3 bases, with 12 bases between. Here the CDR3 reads CASRAGGIGNTIYF. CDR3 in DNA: TGTGCCAGCAGGGCGGGGGGAATTGGAAACACCATATATTTT.

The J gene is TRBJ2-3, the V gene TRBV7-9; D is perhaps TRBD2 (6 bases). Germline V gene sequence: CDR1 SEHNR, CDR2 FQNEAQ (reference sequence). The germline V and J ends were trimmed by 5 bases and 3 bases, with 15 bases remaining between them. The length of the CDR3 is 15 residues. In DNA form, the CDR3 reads TGTGCCAGCAGCCCCCAGGCCCTAGCGACAGATACGCAGTATTTT. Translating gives CASSPQALATDTQYF.

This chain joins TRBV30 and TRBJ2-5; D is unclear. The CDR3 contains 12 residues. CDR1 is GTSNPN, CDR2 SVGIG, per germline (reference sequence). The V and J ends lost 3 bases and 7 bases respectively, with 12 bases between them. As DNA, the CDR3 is TGTGCCTGGAGGGGAACCTCTGTGACCCAGTACTTC. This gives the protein CAWRGTSVTQYF.

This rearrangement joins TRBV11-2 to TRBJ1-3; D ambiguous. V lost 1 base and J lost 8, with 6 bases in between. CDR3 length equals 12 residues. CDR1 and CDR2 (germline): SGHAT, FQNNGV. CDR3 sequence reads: CASSLVSYTIYF. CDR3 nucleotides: TGTGCCAGCAGCTTAGTTTCGTACACCATATATTTT.